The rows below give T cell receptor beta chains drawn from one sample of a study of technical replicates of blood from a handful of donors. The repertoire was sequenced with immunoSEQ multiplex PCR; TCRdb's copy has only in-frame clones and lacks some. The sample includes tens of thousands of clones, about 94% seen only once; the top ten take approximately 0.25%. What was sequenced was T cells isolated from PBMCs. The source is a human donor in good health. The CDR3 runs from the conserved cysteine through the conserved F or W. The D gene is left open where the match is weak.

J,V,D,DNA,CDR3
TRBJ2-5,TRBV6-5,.,TGTGCCAGCAGTTACTCATGGGGGGTACAAGAGACCCAGTACTTC,CASSYSWGVQETQYF
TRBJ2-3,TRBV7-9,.,TGTGCCAGCAGCGAGTCGACAGATACGCAGTATTTT,CASSESTDTQYF
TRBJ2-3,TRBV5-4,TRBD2,TGTGCCAGCAGCGGGGCGGGAGGTCTGGGAGATACGCAGTATTTT,CASSGAGGLGDTQYF
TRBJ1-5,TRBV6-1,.,TGTGCCAGCAGTGAAGTGAGCCGCTCGCCCCAGCATTTT,CASSEVSRSPQHF
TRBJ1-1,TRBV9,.,TGTGCCAGCAGCGTAGACGGGGGTAACACTGAAGCTTTCTTT,CASSVDGGNTEAFF
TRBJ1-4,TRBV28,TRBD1,TGTGCCAGCAGTTTTTACAGGGGGGATGAAAAACTGTTTTTT,CASSFYRGDEKLFF
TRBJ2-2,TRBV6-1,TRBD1,TGTGCCAGCAGTGATTACCCCGGGACAGCGAACACCGGGGAGCTGTTTTTT,CASSDYPGTANTGELFF
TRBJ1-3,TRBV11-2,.,TGTGCCAGCAGCACTGTGCTGACTGGAAACACCATATATTTT,CASSTVLTGNTIYF
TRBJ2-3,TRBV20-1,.,TGCAGTGCTAGAAGGAGGGATACGCAGTATTTT,CSARRRDTQYF
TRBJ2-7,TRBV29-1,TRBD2,TGCAGCGTTGTCATCCCCCCCGGGACTAGCGGGAGTAGATCCTACGAGCAGTACTTC,CSVVIPPGTSGSRSYEQYF
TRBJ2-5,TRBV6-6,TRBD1,TGTGCCAGCAGTTCGTGGCTCGGACAGGGGAAGACCCAGTACTTC,CASSSWLGQGKTQYF
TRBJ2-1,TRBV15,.,TGTGCCACCAGCAGAGATCGGAGCCCTGTGGTCGGTGAGCAGTTCTTC,CATSRDRSPVVGEQFF
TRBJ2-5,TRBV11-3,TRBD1,TGTGCCAGCAGCTTAGAAGGCACAGGGGGATTTTTCCAAGAGACCCAGTACTTC,CASSLEGTGGFFQETQYF
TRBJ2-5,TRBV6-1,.,TGTGCCAGCAGTCGGAGCGCAGAGACCCAGTACTTC,CASSRSAETQYF
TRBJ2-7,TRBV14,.,TGTGCCAGCAGCCAGGCTAACAGGGCCTCCTACGAGCAGTACTTC,CASSQANRASYEQYF
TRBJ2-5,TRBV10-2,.,TGCGCCAGCAGTGGGGGCGGGGAGTCAGAGACCCAGTACTTC,CASSGGGESETQYF
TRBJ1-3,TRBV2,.,TGTGCCAGCAGTTTGTATGGAAACACCATATATTTT,CASSLYGNTIYF
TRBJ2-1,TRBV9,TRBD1,TGTGCCAGCAGCGTTGCGACAGGGGGGCGTGAGCAGTTCTTC,CASSVATGGREQFF
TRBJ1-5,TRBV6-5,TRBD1,TGTGCCAGCAGGGCAGGAACAGGGGGTCAGCCCCAGCATTTT,CASRAGTGGQPQHF
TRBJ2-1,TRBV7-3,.,TGTGCCAGCAGCTTAAGAGGGGGGGCCTTTTTCTTC,CASSLRGGAFFF
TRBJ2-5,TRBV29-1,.,TGCAGCGTTGGGGCCGGCGGCGGGGAAGAGACCCAGTACTTC,CSVGAGGGEETQYF
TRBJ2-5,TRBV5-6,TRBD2,TGTGCCAGCAGCTTCTGGACTAGTCAAGAGACCCAGTACTTC,CASSFWTSQETQYF
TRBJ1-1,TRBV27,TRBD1,TGTGCCAGCAGCAGCACAGGGGGCGCAGGGGCTGAAGCTTTCTTT,CASSSTGGAGAEAFF
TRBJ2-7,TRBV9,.,TGTGCCAGCAGCGTAGGCGGTCTTGGCGACGAGCAGTACTTC,CASSVGGLGDEQYF
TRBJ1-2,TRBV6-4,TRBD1,TGTGCCAGCGGACCCCCGGACAGGCCTAATTACACCTTC,CASGPPDRPNYTF
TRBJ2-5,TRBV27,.,TGTGCCAGCAGTCCGGGGGAGTCCTTTGAGACCCAGTACTTC,CASSPGESFETQYF
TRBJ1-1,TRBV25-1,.,TGTGCCAGCAGCCCAGAGGGAGGGTTGTACACTGAAGCTTTCTTT,CASSPEGGLYTEAFF
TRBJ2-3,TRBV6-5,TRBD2,TGTGCCAGCAGTTATAGCGGGAGGGCCGATACGCAGTATTTT,CASSYSGRADTQYF
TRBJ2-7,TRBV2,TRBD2,TGTGCCAGCAGTGAAAGTAGGGCTAGCGGGAGCCACGAGCAGTACTTC,CASSESRASGSHEQYF
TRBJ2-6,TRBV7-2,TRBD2,TGTGCCAGCAGCGGGAGCGGGGTGCCCTCTGGGGCCAACGTCCTGACTTTC,CASSGSGVPSGANVLTF
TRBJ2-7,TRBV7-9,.,TGTGCCAGCAGCTTAGTTCTATCCCCTTCCCCCTACGAGCAGTACTTC,CASSLVLSPSPYEQYF
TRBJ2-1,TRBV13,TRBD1,TGTGCCAGCAGCCCCACAGGGGGGTACAATGAGCAGTTCTTC,CASSPTGGYNEQFF
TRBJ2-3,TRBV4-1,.,TGCGCCAGCAGCCAAGCTACCACAGATACGCAGTATTTT,CASSQATTDTQYF